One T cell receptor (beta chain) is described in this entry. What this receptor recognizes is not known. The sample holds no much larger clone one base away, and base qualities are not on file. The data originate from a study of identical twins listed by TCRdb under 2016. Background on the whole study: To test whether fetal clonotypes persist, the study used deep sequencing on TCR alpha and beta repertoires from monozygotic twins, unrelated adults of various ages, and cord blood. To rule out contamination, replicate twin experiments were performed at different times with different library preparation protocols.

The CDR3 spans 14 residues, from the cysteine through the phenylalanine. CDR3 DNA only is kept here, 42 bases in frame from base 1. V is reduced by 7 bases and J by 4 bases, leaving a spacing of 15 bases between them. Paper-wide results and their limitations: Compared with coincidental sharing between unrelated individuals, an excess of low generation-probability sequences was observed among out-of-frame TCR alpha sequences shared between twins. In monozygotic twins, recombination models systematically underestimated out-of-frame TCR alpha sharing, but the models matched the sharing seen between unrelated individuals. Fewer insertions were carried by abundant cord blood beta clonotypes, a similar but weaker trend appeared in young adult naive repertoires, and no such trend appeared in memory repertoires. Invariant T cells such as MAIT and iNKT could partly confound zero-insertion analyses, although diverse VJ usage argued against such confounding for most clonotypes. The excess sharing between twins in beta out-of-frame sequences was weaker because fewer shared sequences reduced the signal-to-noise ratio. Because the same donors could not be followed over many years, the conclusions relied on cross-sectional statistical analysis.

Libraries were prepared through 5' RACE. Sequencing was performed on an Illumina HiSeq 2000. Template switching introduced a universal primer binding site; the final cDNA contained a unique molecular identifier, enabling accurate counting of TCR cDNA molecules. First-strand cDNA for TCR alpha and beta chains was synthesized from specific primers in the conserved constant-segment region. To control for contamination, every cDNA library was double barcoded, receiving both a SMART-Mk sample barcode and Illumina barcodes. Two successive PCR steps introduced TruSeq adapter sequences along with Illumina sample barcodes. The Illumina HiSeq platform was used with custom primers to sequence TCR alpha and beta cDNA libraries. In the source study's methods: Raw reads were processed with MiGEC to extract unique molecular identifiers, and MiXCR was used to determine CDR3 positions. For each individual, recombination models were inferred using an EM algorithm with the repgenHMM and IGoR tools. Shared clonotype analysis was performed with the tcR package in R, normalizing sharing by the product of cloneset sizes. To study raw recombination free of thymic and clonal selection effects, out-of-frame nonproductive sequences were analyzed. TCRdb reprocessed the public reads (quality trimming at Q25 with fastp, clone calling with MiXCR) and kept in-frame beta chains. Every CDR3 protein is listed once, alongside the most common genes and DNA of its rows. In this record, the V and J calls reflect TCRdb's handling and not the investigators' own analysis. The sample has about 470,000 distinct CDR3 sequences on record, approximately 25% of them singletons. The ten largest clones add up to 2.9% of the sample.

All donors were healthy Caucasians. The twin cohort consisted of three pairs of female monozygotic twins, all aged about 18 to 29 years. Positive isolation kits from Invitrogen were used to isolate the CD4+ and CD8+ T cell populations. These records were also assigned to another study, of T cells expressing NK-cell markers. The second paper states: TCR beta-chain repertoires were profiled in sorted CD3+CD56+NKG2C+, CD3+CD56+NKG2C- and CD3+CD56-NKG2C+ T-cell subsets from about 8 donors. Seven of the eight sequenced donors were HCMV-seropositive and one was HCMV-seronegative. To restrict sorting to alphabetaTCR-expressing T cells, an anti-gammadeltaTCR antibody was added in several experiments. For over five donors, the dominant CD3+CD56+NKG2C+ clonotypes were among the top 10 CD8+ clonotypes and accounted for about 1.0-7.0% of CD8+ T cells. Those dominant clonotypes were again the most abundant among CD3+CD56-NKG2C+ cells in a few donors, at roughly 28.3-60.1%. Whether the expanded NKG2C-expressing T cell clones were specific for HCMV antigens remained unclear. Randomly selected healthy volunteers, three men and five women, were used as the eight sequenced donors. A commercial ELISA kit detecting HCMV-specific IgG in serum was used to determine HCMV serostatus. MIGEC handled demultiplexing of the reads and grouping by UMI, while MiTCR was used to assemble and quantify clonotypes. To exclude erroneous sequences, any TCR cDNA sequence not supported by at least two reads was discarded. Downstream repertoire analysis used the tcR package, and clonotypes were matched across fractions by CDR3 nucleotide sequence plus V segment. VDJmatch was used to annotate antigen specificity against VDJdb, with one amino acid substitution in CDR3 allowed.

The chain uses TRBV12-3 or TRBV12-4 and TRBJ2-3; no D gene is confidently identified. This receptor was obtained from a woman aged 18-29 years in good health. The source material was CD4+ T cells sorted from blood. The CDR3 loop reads CASKALLRADTQYF. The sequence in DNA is TGTGCCAGCAAGGCCCTCTTACGGGCAGATACGCAGTATTTT.